These T cell receptor beta chains were read from a single sample in a study of blood T cell repertoires in COVID-19. The method was immunoSEQ multiplex PCR; TCRdb's version includes in-frame clones alone and lacks a portion of them. This sample has around 310,000 clones, with 75% to 95% found just once. The specimen was peripheral blood. These receptor sequences come from a woman aged 30 to 39 with COVID-19, enrolled during active disease. CDR3s include the opening cysteine and the closing phenylalanine or tryptophan. A D gene is named only where the DNA matches it firmly. The listing skips clone size in some rows; elsewhere it reads once, few, many or a size class.

v_gene	d_gene	j_gene	abundance	CDR3nt	CDR3aa
TRBV5-1	.	TRBJ2-2	.	TGCGCCAGCAGCCGGACTACAAACACCGGGGAGCTGTTTTTT	CASSRTTNTGELFF
TRBV5-4	TRBD1	TRBJ2-2	.	TGTGCCAGCAGCACGGGACAGGGGCCGAACACCGGGGAGCTGTTTTTT	CASSTGQGPNTGELFF
TRBV29-1	TRBD2	TRBJ2-1	.	TGCAGCGGACTAGCGGGAGGATCAAATGAGCAGTTCTTC	CSGLAGGSNEQFF
TRBV7-6	.	TRBJ2-1	.	TGTGCCAGCAGCGCTAGGGATCTAGCAGAGCAGTTCTTC	CASSARDLAEQFF
TRBV5-5	.	TRBJ2-2	.	TGTGCCAGCAGCGCACCCGGGAGAGGGCACACCGGGGAGCTGTTTTTT	CASSAPGRGHTGELFF
TRBV10-3	.	TRBJ2-3	.	TGTGCCATCAGCTCCCCTGACAAGTCAAGCACAGATACGCAGTATTTT	CAISSPDKSSTDTQYF
TRBV19	TRBD1	TRBJ2-5	.	TGTGCCAGCACAGGGGGCGGAGAGACCCAGTACTTC	CASTGGGETQYF
TRBV2	.	TRBJ1-1	.	TGTGCCAGCAGTGAAGCAGTGGAGGCAGGGAGGGACACTGAAGCTTTCTTT	CASSEAVEAGRDTEAFF
TRBV2	TRBD1	TRBJ1-5	.	TGTGCCAGCAGTCCGACAGGGTACAATCAGCCCCAGCATTTT	CASSPTGYNQPQHF
TRBV9	.	TRBJ2-2	.	TGTGCCAGCAGCGCCAGGGTTCCCACCGGGGAGCTGTTTTTT	CASSARVPTGELFF
TRBV9	.	TRBJ2-5	.	TGTGCCAGCAGCCCCAAAAATTACCCTCGGGAGACCCAGTACTTC	CASSPKNYPRETQYF
TRBV29-1	TRBD1	TRBJ1-2	.	TGCAGCGTCTCGGACAGGGTAGACAATTCGGGCTACACCTTC	CSVSDRVDNSGYTF
TRBV28	.	TRBJ1-1	.	TGTGCCAGCAGTAGAGGGTATCTGAACACTGAAGCTTTCTTT	CASSRGYLNTEAFF
TRBV5-1	.	TRBJ1-2	.	TGCGCCAGCAGCAACAGGTCAGGGTCTGGCTACACCTTC	CASSNRSGSGYTF
TRBV11-2	.	TRBJ1-3	.	TGTGCCAGCAGCTATGGACTTCCCTCTGGAAACACCATATATTTT	CASSYGLPSGNTIYF
TRBV19	TRBD1	TRBJ1-2	.	TGTGCCAGTAGTCCTGGACAGGGCGGCTATGGCTACACCTTC	CASSPGQGGYGYTF
TRBV7-9	TRBD1	TRBJ2-2	.	TGTGCCAGCAGCCTAAGGACAGGGAGCACCGGGGAGCTGTTTTTT	CASSLRTGSTGELFF
TRBV15	.	TRBJ2-4	.	TGTGCCACCAGCAGAGTTGGTGCGACCAAAAACATTCAGTACTTC	CATSRVGATKNIQYF
TRBV2	.	TRBJ1-1	.	TGTGCCAGCAGAAGGACAGCGGGAAACACTGAAGCTTTCTTT	CASRRTAGNTEAFF
TRBV6-5	.	TRBJ1-2	.	TGTGCCAGCGGAGAGCCTGGAGAGAACTATGGCTACACCTTC	CASGEPGENYGYTF
TRBV10-2	TRBD1	TRBJ2-7	.	TGCGCCAGCAGATTGACAGGGTCCTACGAGCAGTACTTC	CASRLTGSYEQYF
TRBV10-2	.	TRBJ2-1	.	TGCGCCAGCAGTACGACTTACAATGAGCAGTTCTTC	CASSTTYNEQFF
TRBV28	.	TRBJ1-5	.	TGTGCCAGCAGTTTATGGGGGGGTATGGGCAATCAGCCCCAGCATTTT	CASSLWGGMGNQPQHF
TRBV12-3/TRBV12-4	.	TRBJ2-7	.	TGTGCCAGCAGTTTTAGCCACGAGCAGTACTTC	CASSFSHEQYF
TRBV2	TRBD1	TRBJ1-1	once	TGTGCCAGCCTGACAGGGCCCGCGGCCGCTGAAGCTTTCTTT	CASLTGPAAAEAFF
TRBV11-1	TRBD1	TRBJ2-5	.	TGTGCCAGCAGCCTGGGACAGGGGGCGGCAGAGACCCAGTACTTC	CASSLGQGAAETQYF
TRBV3-1/TRBV3-2	.	TRBJ2-1	.	TGTGCCAGCAGCCAAGATATCATTAGCGGTACAATGAGGGGGCAGTTCTTC	CASSQDIISGTMRGQFF
TRBV2	TRBD2	TRBJ2-1	.	TGTGCCAGAGCGGGAGAAAGTGACAATGAGCAGTTCTTC	CARAGESDNEQFF
TRBV10-2	.	TRBJ1-5	.	TGCGCCAGCAGTGACGGGGAAAATCAGCCCCAGCATTTT	CASSDGENQPQHF
TRBV4-3	TRBD1	TRBJ2-3	.	TGCGCCAGCAGCCGACAATACAGGGGCTTTACAGATACGCAGTATTTT	CASSRQYRGFTDTQYF
TRBV5-6	.	TRBJ2-1	.	TGTGCCAGCAGCTTGGGCGGAGATTACAATGAGCAGTTCTTC	CASSLGGDYNEQFF